The clone carrying this T cell receptor (beta chain) was observed a few times. Its antigen is unidentified. The record originates from a study of beta chain features in type 1 diabetes. Study results and caveats: Within each of all four CD4+ subsets, Type 1 diabetes patients had TCRB CDR3s that were moderately but significantly shorter.

Expressed TCRB transcripts were sequenced because the isolated RNA had all been reverse transcribed beforehand. The table came from immunoSEQ multiplex PCR; TCRdb's copy has only in-frame clones and leaves some out. The table lists 100,000 to 150,000 clones, 9% of them singletons, with approximately 0.7% in the top ten. Each of the CD4+ naive, central memory, regulatory and stem cell-like memory populations was sorted via CD45RO/CCR7/CD25/CD127/CD95/CD27. V was trimmed by 2 bases and J by 1 base, leaving 10 bases between them. Per germline, CDR1 SEHNR and CDR2 FQNEAQ (reference sequence). This CDR3 region has 15 residues.

The sequence was obtained from a man aged 25-45 years with type 1 diabetes. The specimen was central memory CD4+ T cells from blood. The V gene is TRBV7-9, the J gene TRBJ2-3, with TRBD1 as a possible D gene (6 bases). CDR3 nucleotide sequence: TGTGCCAGCAGCTTAAGACAGGCAGGCACAGATACGCAGTATTTT. Encoded protein: CASSLRQAGTDTQYF.